A selection of T cell receptor beta chains follows, all from one sample in a study of blood T cell repertoires in COVID-19. Only in-frame clones appear in the TCRdb table, and some are missing; sequencing was by immunoSEQ multiplex PCR. The sample has over 90,000 clones, 75% to 90% seen once; the top ten hold under 2%. Sequenced material: peripheral blood. These receptors were obtained from an elderly man with acute or convalescent COVID-19. The conserved cysteine and the conserved F or W are not part of the CDR3 here.

TRBJ1-6,TRBV2,ARTGTGQKNSPLH
TRBJ2-2,TRBV5-4,ASMSASVNTGELF
TRBJ1-4,TRBV6-2/TRBV6-3,ASSRTGRAEKLF
TRBJ2-1,TRBV7-2,ASSVRTGDSYNEQF
TRBJ2-3,TRBV27,ASSLILAGGKNTQY
TRBJ2-2,TRBV6-5,ATRREWGTGELF
TRBJ2-1,TRBV20-1,SARGAGEQF
TRBJ1-2,TRBV28,ASSSAFGYT
TRBJ1-5,TRBV27,ASSLRGGGNQPQH
TRBJ1-4,TRBV12-3/TRBV12-4,ASSFTFQGKLF
TRBJ2-1,TRBV5-1,ASSLSGAGNEQF
TRBJ2-5,TRBV6-5,ASSPLAGGWETQY
TRBJ2-7,TRBV11-3,ASSAQQDLRAYEQY
TRBJ1-2,TRBV25-1,ASREGAYGYT
TRBJ1-5,TRBV15,ATSRDQYSNQPQH
TRBJ2-2,TRBV6-2/TRBV6-3,ASSRGGAGRELF
TRBJ2-7,TRBV4-1,ASSQRLAEGIQPYEQY
TRBJ2-7,TRBV6-2/TRBV6-3,ASSQGTSGSGYEQY
TRBJ2-7,TRBV28,ASRLAGGNYEQY
TRBJ2-2,TRBV4-3,ASSQDEGGELF
TRBJ1-4,TRBV29-1,SVEEGLGQGGEKLF
TRBJ1-3,TRBV28,ASSPSGPGITNTIY
TRBJ2-7,TRBV7-2,ASSRTSRDREQY
TRBJ2-1,TRBV5-6,ASSPSGIEQF
TRBJ1-4,TRBV4-3,ASSQDSLGEKLF
TRBJ2-2,TRBV5-1,ASSLRGGPNTGELF
TRBJ2-7,TRBV6-5,ASGRGPFYEQY
TRBJ2-7,TRBV2,ASSWTGTYEQY
TRBJ2-7,TRBV10-3,AISESSYEQY